These T cell receptor beta chains were read from a single sample in a study of graft-versus-host responses after intestinal transplantation. The repertoire was sequenced with immunoSEQ multiplex PCR; TCRdb's copy has only in-frame clones and lacks some. This sample has around 95,000 clones, with more than 85% found just once. These receptors lack a known antigen. The material was unstimulated CD4+ T cells sorted from spleen or lymph node cells, obtained before transplant. The receptors were sampled from a human donor who was the organ donor for an intestinal transplant. Both conserved end residues are part of each CDR3. The D gene is left open where the match is weak.

CDR3aa	v_gene	j_gene	len	d_gene
CASSLGYNYGYTF	TRBV5-1	TRBJ1-2	13	.
CASSFGDRDQETQYF	TRBV5-1	TRBJ2-5	15	TRBD1
CASSLTRASYEQYF	TRBV5-4	TRBJ2-7	14	.
CASSLVAGGTDTQYF	TRBV5-6	TRBJ2-3	15	.
CAWSVTNYEQYF	TRBV30	TRBJ2-7	12	.
CASSLEQSNYGYTF	TRBV5-1	TRBJ1-2	14	.
CASSLPFLPGQGSYEQYF	TRBV28	TRBJ2-7	18	TRBD1
CASSAKGTNSPLHF	TRBV9	TRBJ1-6	14	.
CASGSGLAGGPYNEQFF	TRBV4-2	TRBJ2-1	17	TRBD2
CASSDLDDRLDYEQYF	TRBV6-4	TRBJ2-7	16	.
CAWTQGQAVSGANVLTF	TRBV30	TRBJ2-6	17	TRBD1
CASSSHGPLRADTQYF	TRBV28	TRBJ2-3	16	.
CASSAGPLGETQYF	TRBV19	TRBJ2-5	14	.
CAFNSGANVLTF	TRBV30	TRBJ2-6	12	.
CASSFLIVAGGLGDEQFF	TRBV5-6	TRBJ2-1	18	TRBD2
CASRTAGLGPYEQYF	TRBV27	TRBJ2-7	15	.
CASSWSGVNQPQHF	TRBV28	TRBJ1-5	14	.
CASSPAGGGAGELFF	TRBV6-5	TRBJ2-2	15	TRBD2
CASSVVGLVADTQYF	TRBV9	TRBJ2-3	15	TRBD2
CASRQGSSPLHF	TRBV2	TRBJ1-6	12	.
CASSAEGGDTQYF	TRBV9	TRBJ2-3	13	.
CASSPSDNRPSGRIYF	TRBV19	TRBJ2-7	16	.
CASSQGGDRPYGYTF	TRBV4-1	TRBJ1-2	15	TRBD1
CASSVLSGSQETQYF	TRBV25-1	TRBJ2-5	15	.
CASSLIWTARDGYTF	TRBV28	TRBJ1-2	15	.
CASSGQTPDAATDTQYF	TRBV6-1	TRBJ2-3	17	.
CASSLSQGSYEQYF	TRBV7-3	TRBJ2-7	14	.
CASRTGTSGTGELFF	TRBV25-1	TRBJ2-2	15	TRBD2
CASGAGGRGNQPQHF	TRBV19	TRBJ1-5	15	TRBD1
CASSLGGQGSWEAFF	TRBV5-1	TRBJ1-1	15	TRBD1
CASSEGGRGRIYEQYF	TRBV10-2	TRBJ2-7	16	.
CASGTGGSYEQYF	TRBV2	TRBJ2-7	13	TRBD1
CASSLQGSTGELFF	TRBV25-1	TRBJ2-2	14	.
CASSSGQLNEQFF	TRBV5-1	TRBJ2-1	13	.
CASSLEGTNQETQYF	TRBV7-9	TRBJ2-5	15	.
CASSLSGRSNTEAFF	TRBV5-1	TRBJ1-1	15	.
CASSLSGANVLTF	TRBV18	TRBJ2-6	13	.
CASSLDAGLRTDTQYF	TRBV5-1	TRBJ2-3	16	.
CASSVLGVLNTEAFF	TRBV19	TRBJ1-1	15	.
CASSVLGNTEAFF	TRBV6-5	TRBJ1-1	13	.
CASSLSGTGYEQYF	TRBV28	TRBJ2-7	14	.
CASSLVGRATQETQYF	TRBV5-1	TRBJ2-5	16	.
CASSTKPYEQYF	TRBV28	TRBJ2-7	12	.
CASSLDSTDTQYF	TRBV5-6	TRBJ2-3	13	.
CASRVTGTANEKLFF	TRBV5-1	TRBJ1-4	15	TRBD1
CASSIFGSRKNTGELFF	TRBV19	TRBJ2-2	17	.
CASWGEPNQPQHF	TRBV10-2	TRBJ1-5	13	.
CASSGLAGAHGAQYF	TRBV6-1	TRBJ2-5	15	TRBD2
CASSLARGAGTGELFF	TRBV5-5	TRBJ2-2	16	.
CACNGVLGQTQYF	TRBV30	TRBJ2-5	13	.
CASSLTAGTYEQYF	TRBV7-9	TRBJ2-7	14	.
CASSDTRGVDQPQHF	TRBV10-2	TRBJ1-5	15	.
CASSPGLWYEQYF	TRBV7-2	TRBJ2-7	13	.